Listed below are T cell receptor beta chains from one sample, sequenced in a study of memory CD4+ T cells and cytomegalovirus serostatus. Assay: immunoSEQ multiplex PCR; the TCRdb copy retains only in-frame clones and omits some. Of about 75,000 clones listed, around four fifths are singletons. Sample: memory CD4+ T cells from blood. Every receptor here comes from an adult in good health and CMV-seropositive. CDR3s include the opening cysteine and the closing phenylalanine or tryptophan. A D gene is named only where the DNA matches it firmly. Only part of the rows carry a size: once, few, many, or a class if the clone is expanded.

v_gene,j_gene,abundance,d_gene,CDR3nt,CDR3aa
TRBV6-5,TRBJ2-7,.,TRBD1,TGTGCCAGCAGTTCTACAGGGGACTCCTACGAGCAGTACTTC,CASSSTGDSYEQYF
TRBV5-1,TRBJ1-4,.,.,TGCGCCAGCAGCTTGACCGACCAGATAGAAAAACTGTTTTTT,CASSLTDQIEKLFF
TRBV6-5,TRBJ1-4,.,.,TGTGCCAGCAGTTACAGACAAACAGCAACTAATGAAAAACTGTTTTTT,CASSYRQTATNEKLFF
TRBV5-1,TRBJ1-1,.,.,TGCGCCAGCAAAAGCCAAGGTGGGGACACTGAAGCTTTCTTT,CASKSQGGDTEAFF
TRBV13,TRBJ2-7,.,.,TGTGCCAGCAGCTTAGTGCAGGGACAAGGATCGCAGTACTTC,CASSLVQGQGSQYF
TRBV11-2,TRBJ1-2,.,TRBD1,TGTGCCAGCAGCTCGTCGGACAGGGCTAGGGCTGGCTACACCTTC,CASSSSDRARAGYTF
TRBV7-2,TRBJ1-1,.,.,TGTGCCAGCAGCCCCCGAGGGGAGGCGGCAGCTTTCTTT,CASSPRGEAAAFF
TRBV7-9,TRBJ1-2,once,.,TGTGCCAGCAGCCGAGCCCCAGGGAAGGTTTTAGCTGGTGGCTACACCTTC,CASSRAPGKVLAGGYTF
TRBV10-2,TRBJ2-1,.,TRBD2,TGCGCCAGCAGTGATCACACTAGCGGGACTTACAATGAGCAGTTCTTC,CASSDHTSGTYNEQFF
TRBV18,TRBJ1-3,.,.,TGTGCCAGCTCACCCACGACAGTATCTGGAAACACCATATATTTT,CASSPTTVSGNTIYF
TRBV30,TRBJ2-7,.,.,TGTGCCTTAAAGTCGCTTGCCTACGAGCAGTACTTC,CALKSLAYEQYF
TRBV11-2,TRBJ2-3,few,.,TGTGCCAGCAGCCCCCGCCCCGTGTGGGCAGATACGCAGTATTTT,CASSPRPVWADTQYF
TRBV5-6,TRBJ1-4,.,.,TGTGCCAGCAGCTCACAGCTCTCTAATGAAAAACTGTTTTTT,CASSSQLSNEKLFF
TRBV4-1,TRBJ2-7,.,.,TGCGCCAGCAGCCAAGCGGTAGTAGGGTACTACGAGCAGTACTTC,CASSQAVVGYYEQYF
TRBV5-1,TRBJ1-2,.,TRBD1,TGCGCCAGCAGCTTGGGGGTGTTAGGGGGCCCGCATCAGGGCTACACCTTC,CASSLGVLGGPHQGYTF
TRBV7-2,TRBJ1-1,.,.,TGTGCCAGCAGCGCCCAGGGGTTGAACACTGAAGCTTTCTTT,CASSAQGLNTEAFF
TRBV6-5,TRBJ1-2,.,TRBD1,TGTGCCAGCAGTAAACCGGGACAGGGCCACTATGGCTACACCTTC,CASSKPGQGHYGYTF
TRBV19,TRBJ2-2,.,.,TGTGCCAGTGGCGGGACCCAAGTAACCGGGGAGCTGTTTTTT,CASGGTQVTGELFF
TRBV5-1,TRBJ1-5,.,.,TGCGCCAGCAGCTTCGGGGATAATAGCAATCAGCCCCAGCATTTT,CASSFGDNSNQPQHF
TRBV30,TRBJ1-4,few,.,TGTGCCTCGGACAGTCAGACTAATGAAAAACTGTTTTTT,CASDSQTNEKLFF
TRBV21-1,TRBJ2-1,.,.,TGTGCCAGCAGCAGACCCCGAGAAGGTGGGAGTGACTCCTACAATGAGCAGTTCTTC,CASSRPREGGSDSYNEQFF
TRBV9,TRBJ1-5,.,TRBD1,TGTGCCAGCAGCCCACACGACTCCGGGACAGATAGCAATCAGCCCCAGCATTTT,CASSPHDSGTDSNQPQHF
TRBV4-2,TRBJ1-2,.,.,TGTGCCAGCAGCCACGGACGGGCCCTTAACTATGGCTACACCTTC,CASSHGRALNYGYTF
TRBV6-5,TRBJ1-1,medium-sized,.,TGTGCCAGCAGCTCGGACAGTAGGGTAGGCACTGAAGCTTTCTTT,CASSSDSRVGTEAFF
TRBV11-2,TRBJ1-4,.,.,TGTGCCAGCAGCTTAGTTACCGAAGGGGGACTGTTTTTT,CASSLVTEGGLFF
TRBV10-3,TRBJ2-7,.,TRBD1,TGTGCCATCAGTGCCCTACAGGGGATGCAGTACTTC,CAISALQGMQYF
TRBV11-2,TRBJ1-1,.,.,TGTGCCAGCAGCTTAGATCCGGACAGTTTTGAAGCTTTCTTT,CASSLDPDSFEAFF
TRBV10-3,TRBJ2-2,few,.,TGTGCCATCAGAGGGTCCGGGGCCTCTAGGGCCGGGGAGCTGTTTTTT,CAIRGSGASRAGELFF
TRBV7-8,TRBJ1-5,.,.,TGTGCCAGCAGCTTAGAGAGCCAGGGAGCGAGGCAGCCCCAGCATTTT,CASSLESQGARQPQHF
TRBV7-2,TRBJ2-1,.,.,TGTGCCAGCAGCTTAGAGGCCCTCACCTACAATGAGCAGTTCTTC,CASSLEALTYNEQFF
TRBV2,TRBJ1-6,.,.,TGTGCCAGCAGTGAAGTGGTTTCCTCACCCCTCCACTTT,CASSEVVSSPLHF
TRBV30,TRBJ1-3,.,TRBD1,TGTGCCTGGAGTGGGGACAGGGCGCGAGGAAACACCATATATTTT,CAWSGDRARGNTIYF
TRBV9,TRBJ1-5,.,.,TGTGCCAGCAGCCCGGACCCGGGAAGGCCCCAGCATTTT,CASSPDPGRPQHF
TRBV5-1,TRBJ1-2,.,.,TGCGCCAGCAGCCCGACTAATAACTATGGCTACACCTTC,CASSPTNNYGYTF
TRBV7-9,TRBJ2-3,.,.,TGTGCCAGCAGCTTGGAAGGAGGGCGCACAGATACGCAGTATTTT,CASSLEGGRTDTQYF
TRBV25-1,TRBJ2-1,.,TRBD1,TGTGCCAGCAGTGCCCTGGGACAGGAGAACAATGAGCAGTTCTTC,CASSALGQENNEQFF
TRBV10-3,TRBJ2-1,medium-sized,TRBD2,TGTGCCATCAGACCAGCGGGAGAAACGGATGAGCAGTTCTTC,CAIRPAGETDEQFF
TRBV5-1,TRBJ2-3,.,TRBD2,TGCGCCAGCAGCATTGGACTAGCCAAAGATACAGATACGCAGTATTTT,CASSIGLAKDTDTQYF
TRBV5-4,TRBJ2-5,.,TRBD2,TGTGCCAGCAGCTTCCTTCGGGCGGGGGGGGAAGAGACCCAGTACTTC,CASSFLRAGGEETQYF